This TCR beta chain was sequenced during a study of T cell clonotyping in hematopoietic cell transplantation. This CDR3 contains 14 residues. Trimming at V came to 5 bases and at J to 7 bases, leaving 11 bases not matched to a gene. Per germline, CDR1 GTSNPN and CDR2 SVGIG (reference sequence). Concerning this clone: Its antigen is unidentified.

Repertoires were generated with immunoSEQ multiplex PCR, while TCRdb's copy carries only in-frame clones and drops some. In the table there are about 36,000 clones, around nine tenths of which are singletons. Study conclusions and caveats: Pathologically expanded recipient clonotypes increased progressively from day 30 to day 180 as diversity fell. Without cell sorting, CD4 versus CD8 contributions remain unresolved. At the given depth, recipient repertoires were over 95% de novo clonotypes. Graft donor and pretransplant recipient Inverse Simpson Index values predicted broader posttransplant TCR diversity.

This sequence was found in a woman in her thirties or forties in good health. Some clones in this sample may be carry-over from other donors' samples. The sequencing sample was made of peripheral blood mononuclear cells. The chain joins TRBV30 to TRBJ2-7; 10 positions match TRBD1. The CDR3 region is CAWGRDRGPGEQYF. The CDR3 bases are TGTGCCTGGGGCCGGGACAGGGGTCCCGGTGAGCAGTACTTC.